The 15 T cell receptor beta chains below come from one sample, sequenced in a study of human T cells and chemical hapten exposure. In TCRdb, the RACE reads were re-called with MiXCR into one record per CDR3 protein. The table includes 190,000 or so distinct CDR3 sequences, approximately 24% detected once. Specified time point: patch test 3, about 24 weeks after DPC sensitization. Regarding treatment: therapeutic diphenylcyclopropenone sensitization with weekly scalp DPC. The source was whole blood, collected in connection with sensitization to the hapten diphenylcyclopropenone (DPC). The receptors derive from a woman aged 40 to 50 with alopecia areata. Some clones in this sample may be carry-over from other donors' samples.

Only a few counts were recorded for this clonotype. The chain uses TRBV27 and TRBJ2-7; 12 positions match TRBD1. This CDR3 spans 15 amino acids. Germline V gene data show CDR1 as MNHEY and CDR2 as SMNVEV (reference sequence). The V and J ends lost 2 bases and 3 bases, in that order; junction bases with no gene match: 2. The CDR3 DNA reads as TGTGCCAGCAGTTTACGGGACAGGGGGCTCTACGAGCAGTACTTC. Encoded protein: CASSLRDRGLYEQYF.

The V call is TRBV7-8, the J call TRBJ2-2, with 8 nucleotides matching TRBD2. The V gene's germline CDR1 is SGHVS and CDR2 FQNEAQ. This CDR3 has 13 amino acids. In DNA, the CDR3 is TGTGCTTCCGGGGGGGGGAACACCGGGGAGCTGTTTTTT. It translates to CASGGGNTGELFF.

The chain recombines TRBV6-4 with TRBJ1-1; D remains unclear. This CDR3 is 13 amino acids long. In germline, CDR1 is MRHNA, CDR2 SNTAGT. V lost 5 bases and J 1 base, leaving 8 bases between the germline ends. The CDR3 sequence is CASSREENTEAFF. The CDR3 coding sequence is TGTGCCAGCAGTCGCGAGGAGAACACTGAAGCTTTCTTT.

The genes are TRBV7-8 and TRBJ1-1, with 7 bases identical to TRBD1. The CDR3 extends over 14 amino acids. Trimming removed 4 bases from V and 4 bases from J; junction bases left unmatched: 6. Germline lookup yields CDR1 SGHVS and CDR2 FQNEAQ. CDR3 DNA: TGTGCCAGCAGCTATATCAGGGGGACCACTGAAGCTTTCTTT. Its translation: CASSYIRGTTEAFF.

This clonotype was seen more than once but under ten times. The chain combines TRBV7-9 with TRBJ2-5; no reliable D call. CDR3 length equals 14 residues. Germline V gene lookup returns CDR1 SEHNR and CDR2 FQNEAQ (reference sequence). The ends were cut back, 1 base at V and 5 bases at J, with 11 bases in the middle. This chain's CDR3 is CASSLGLARETQYF. DNA of the CDR3: TGTGCCAGCAGCTTAGGACTTGCACGGGAGACCCAGTACTTC.

This clonotype was found many times. The chain has TRBV20-1 and TRBJ2-7; 8 bases agree with TRBD1. J lost 3 bases, V lost 0 bases, and 7 bases had no gene match. This CDR3 contains 15 residues. CDR1 and CDR2 (germline): DFQATT, SNEGSKA (reference sequence). The CDR3 here is CSARDPSTGDYEQYF. In DNA form, the CDR3 reads TGCAGTGCTAGAGATCCTTCGACAGGGGACTACGAGCAGTACTTC.

The J gene is TRBJ1-4, the V gene TRBV7-2; a weak D match, TRBD1 (5 bases). Germline CDR1 SGHTA, CDR2 FQGNSA. The ends were cut back, 5 bases at V and 7 bases at J, with 14 bases in the middle. The CDR3 totals 14 residues. CDR3 in amino acids: CASSQGARVEKLFF. CDR3 bases: TGTGCCAGCAGCCAGGGCGCTCGGGTTGAAAAACTGTTTTTT.

The V call is TRBV4-3, the J call TRBJ1-3; D is perhaps TRBD1 (6 bases). Trimming cost V 0 bases and J 7 bases, with 16 bases left between them. Germline V gene data show CDR1 as LGHNA and CDR2 as YSLEER. There are 16 residues in the CDR3. The CDR3 nucleotides are TGCGCCAGCAGCCAAGATCGTTTGAGGGGGGGGAACACCATATATTTT. Amino acid sequence: CASSQDRLRGGNTIYF.

This clonotype was seen ten or more times. The chain is built from TRBV24-1 and TRBJ2-3; 7 positions match TRBD2. This CDR3 spans 14 amino acids. V lost 7 bases to trimming and J lost 5 bases; unmatched junction nucleotides: 8. Germline CDR1 is KGHDR and CDR2 is SFDVKD. The CDR3 loop reads CATSGLVREDTQYF. CDR3 DNA: TGTGCCACCAGCGGACTAGTGCGGGAAGATACGCAGTATTTT.

This clonotype has at least ten counts. The V call is TRBV7-2, the J call TRBJ2-1; D is perhaps TRBD2 (5 bases). The ends were cut back, 7 bases at V and 8 bases at J, with 18 bases in the middle. CDR3 length equals 14 residues. Germline CDR1 and CDR2: SGHTA and FQGNSA. CDR3 sequence reads: CASNLSGERDEQFF. The CDR3, as DNA: TGTGCCAGCAACCTGAGCGGAGAAAGGGATGAGCAGTTCTTC.

V and J are TRBV6-6 and TRBJ2-1; 11 bases are a match to TRBD2. The CDR3 length is 18 residues. Germline lookup yields CDR1 MNHNY and CDR2 SVGAGI (reference sequence). V was pared by 2 bases and J by 4 bases, with 10 bases of the junction left unmatched. The CDR3 sequence: CASSYPSSGRKGYNEQFF. CDR3 coding DNA: TGTGCCAGCAGTTACCCCTCTAGCGGGAGGAAAGGGTACAATGAGCAGTTCTTC.

The chain links TRBV4-3 to TRBJ2-5, with TRBD2 identical over 9 bases. The V gene end was trimmed by 2 bases and the J gene end by 4 bases; junction bases not matched to a gene: 8. The V gene's germline CDR1 is LGHNA and CDR2 YSLEER. The CDR3 spans 16 residues. The CDR3 here is CASSQLAGRQGETQYF. In DNA form, the CDR3 reads TGCGCCAGCAGCCAACTAGCGGGAAGGCAAGGAGAGACCCAGTACTTC.

The chain carries TRBV7-2 and TRBJ2-1; D is perhaps TRBD2 (6 bases). Between the trimmed V and J ends, which lost 6 bases and 0 bases, there was a span of 15 bases. The V gene's germline CDR1 is SGHTA and CDR2 FQGNSA. The CDR3 is made up of 16 amino acids. The CDR3 DNA reads as TGTGCCAGCAGTTTGAGGAGGGGCCGCTCCTACAATGAGCAGTTCTTC. It encodes CASSLRRGRSYNEQFF.

This chain links TRBV6-2 or TRBV6-3 with TRBJ1-4; possible D gene TRBD1, 6 bases. The CDR3 spans 15 residues. Trimming pared 6 bases from V and 4 bases from J, leaving 15 bases between. Germline values: CDR1 MNHEY, CDR2 SVGEGT. The DNA of the CDR3 is TGTGCCAGCAGCGATCGACAGGCCTATAATGAAAAACTGTTTTTT. It yields the protein CASSDRQAYNEKLFF.

The J gene is TRBJ2-1, the V gene TRBV24-1, with 8 bases aligning to TRBD2. Germline V gene sequence: CDR1 KGHDR, CDR2 SFDVKD. V was clipped by 1 base and J by 6 bases; unmatched bases: 7. The CDR3 has 16 residues. CDR3 protein: CATSDFAGGRGNEQFF. The CDR3 nucleotides are TGTGCCACCAGTGATTTCGCGGGAGGAAGAGGCAATGAGCAGTTCTTC.